This entry lists 8 T cell receptor beta chains sequenced from one sample in a study of blood T cell repertoires in COVID-19. Produced via immunoSEQ multiplex PCR; TCRdb's table is partial and in-frame only. The data hold about 64,000 clones, with approximately 85% observed a single time. Sequenced: peripheral blood. All receptors come from a human donor in a cohort sampled during active COVID-19.

J is TRBJ1-1 and V is TRBV19, with a tentative D call TRBD1 (6 bases). The ends were cut back, 4 bases at V and 1 base at J, with 7 bases in the middle. Germline assignment: CDR1 LNHDA and CDR2 SQIVND (reference sequence). The CDR3 runs 13 residues. CDR3 in amino acids: CASSKQGNTEAFF. DNA of the CDR3: TGTGCCAGTAGTAAACAGGGGAACACTGAAGCTTTCTTT.

This clone was seen only once. CDR3 in amino acids: CASSYRLQGATHNEQFF. The CDR3 coding sequence is TGTGCCAGCAGTTACAGGTTACAGGGGGCTACACACAATGAGCAGTTCTTC. V usage is TRBV6-2 or TRBV6-3 and J usage is TRBJ2-1; 9 bases line up with TRBD1. Germline trimming cut 2 bases from V and 5 bases from J; bases unmatched to any gene: 10. CDR1 MNHEY and CDR2 SVGEGT come from the germline V gene. The CDR3 sequence is 17 residues long.

The J gene is TRBJ1-2, the V gene TRBV5-5; D might be TRBD1 (6 bases). This CDR3 comprises 13 residues. CDR1 is SGHKS, CDR2 YYEKEE, per germline (reference sequence). Trimming removed 0 bases from V and 7 bases from J, with 10 bases in between. The CDR3 DNA is TGTGCCAGCAGCTTGGTGGGGGCGAGTGGCTACACCTTC. Translation: CASSLVGASGYTF.

The J gene is TRBJ2-2, the V gene TRBV5-1; 7 bases map to TRBD2. The CDR3 is 15 amino acids. Germline-derived CDR1 and CDR2 are SGHRS and YFSETQ. The J segment lost 2 bases and the V segment lost 2 bases, leaving 3 bases of the junction unmatched. The CDR3 reads CASSFGTTNTGELFF. CDR3 DNA sequence: TGCGCCAGCAGCTTCGGGACTACCAACACCGGGGAGCTGTTTTTT.

J is TRBJ1-4 and V is TRBV29-1, with D perhaps TRBD1 (5 bases). The CDR3 totals 14 residues. The germline gives CDR1 SQVTM, CDR2 ANQGSEA. Trimming shortened V by 3 bases and J by 8 bases, and 16 bases separated the two germline ends. CDR3 residues: CSVEFSGQGEKLFF. The CDR3 nucleotides are TGCAGCGTTGAGTTTAGTGGGCAGGGCGAAAAACTGTTTTTT.

The chain joins TRBV6-6 to TRBJ2-1, with TRBD1 matching over 7 bases. Germline CDR1 MNHNY, CDR2 SVGAGI (reference sequence). The CDR3 contains 13 residues. J gave up 0 bases and V 10 bases, and 3 bases lay outside the gene matches. CDR3 amino acids: CATRDSSYNEQFF. CDR3 coding DNA: TGTGCCACACGGGACAGCTCCTACAATGAGCAGTTCTTC.

J is TRBJ2-1 and V is TRBV7-2, with 7 bases identical to TRBD1. CDR3 size: 14 residues. After removal of 0 bases from V and 4 bases from J, the junction contained 0 bases not matched to a gene. Germline loops: CDR1 SGHTA, CDR2 FQGNSA. This chain's CDR3 is CASSLARGYNEQFF. The CDR3 region has the DNA TGTGCCAGCAGCTTAGCCAGGGGGTACAATGAGCAGTTCTTC.

A remark on this clone: This specimen includes other DNA sequences encoding the same CDR3. This chain links TRBV2 with TRBJ2-7; D is uncertain. CDR1 is SNHLY, CDR2 FYNNEI, per germline. The CDR3 covers 13 residues. Trimming took 4 bases from V and 4 from J, leaving 11 bases between them. The CDR3 region is CASSVVRQYEQYV. As DNA, the CDR3 is TGTGCCAGCAGTGTTGTGAGGCAGTACGAGCAGTACGTC.